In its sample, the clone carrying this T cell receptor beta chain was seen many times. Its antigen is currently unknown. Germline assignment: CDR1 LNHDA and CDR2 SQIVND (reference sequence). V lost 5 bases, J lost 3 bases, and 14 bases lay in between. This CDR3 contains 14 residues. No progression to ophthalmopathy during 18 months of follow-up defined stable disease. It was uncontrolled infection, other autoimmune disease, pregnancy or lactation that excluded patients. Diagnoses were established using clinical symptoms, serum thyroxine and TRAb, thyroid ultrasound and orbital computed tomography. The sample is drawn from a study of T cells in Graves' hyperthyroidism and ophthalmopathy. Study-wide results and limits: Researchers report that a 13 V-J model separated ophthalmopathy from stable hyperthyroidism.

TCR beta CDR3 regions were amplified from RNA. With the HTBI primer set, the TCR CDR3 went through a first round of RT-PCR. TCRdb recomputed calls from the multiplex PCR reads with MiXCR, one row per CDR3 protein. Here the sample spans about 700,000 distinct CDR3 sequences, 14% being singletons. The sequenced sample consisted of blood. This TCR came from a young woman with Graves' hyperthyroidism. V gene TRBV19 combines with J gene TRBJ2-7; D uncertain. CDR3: CASSSRQNYYEQYF. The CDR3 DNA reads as TGTGCCAGTAGTTCAAGGCAGAACTACTACGAGCAGTACTTC.